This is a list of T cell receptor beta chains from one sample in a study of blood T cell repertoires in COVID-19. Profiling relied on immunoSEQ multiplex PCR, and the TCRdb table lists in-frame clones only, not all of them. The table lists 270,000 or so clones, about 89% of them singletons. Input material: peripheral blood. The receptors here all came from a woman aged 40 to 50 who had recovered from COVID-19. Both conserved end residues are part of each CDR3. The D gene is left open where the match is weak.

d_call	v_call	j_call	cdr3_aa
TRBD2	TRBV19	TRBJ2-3	CASSPRTSGSTDTQYF
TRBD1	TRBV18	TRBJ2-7	CASSPPTGVNYEQYF
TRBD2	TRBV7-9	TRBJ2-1	CASSFFLAGENEQFF
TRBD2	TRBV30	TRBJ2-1	CAWSVSAAGEPHLWNEQFF
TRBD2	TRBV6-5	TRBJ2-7	CASTSSGRNYEQYF
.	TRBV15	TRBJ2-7	CATSREYGGNSYEQYF
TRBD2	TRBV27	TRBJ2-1	CASSLGGSGPGGGQFF
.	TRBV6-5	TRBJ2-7	CASSSYAGIEQYF
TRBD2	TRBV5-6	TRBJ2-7	CASSLALAGVYEQYF
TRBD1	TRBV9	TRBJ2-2	CASSVAGRQGSGELFF
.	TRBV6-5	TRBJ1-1	CASRAGASGEAFF
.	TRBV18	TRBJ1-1	CASSPGGWTEAFF
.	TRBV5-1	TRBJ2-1	CASSLLHEQFF
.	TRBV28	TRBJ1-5	CASSAGGGVSPQHF
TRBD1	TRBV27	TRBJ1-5	CASSSAGTVPQPQHF
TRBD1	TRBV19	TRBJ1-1	CASTGDRGWTEAFF
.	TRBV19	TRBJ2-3	CASSIKRDSTSTDTQYF
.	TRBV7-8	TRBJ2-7	CASSTSGDGYEQYF
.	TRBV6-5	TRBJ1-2	CATGRDGYTF
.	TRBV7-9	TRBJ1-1	CASSLRQDEAFF
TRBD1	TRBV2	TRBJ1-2	CASSATGTGGGSYGYTF
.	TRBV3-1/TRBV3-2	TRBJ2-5	CASSQDPTPGETQYF
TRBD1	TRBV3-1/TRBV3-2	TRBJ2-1	CASSQDHRGKEQFF
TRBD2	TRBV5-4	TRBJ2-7	CASSLGEGADFYEQYF
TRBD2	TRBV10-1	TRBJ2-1	CASSESSGRMDEQFF
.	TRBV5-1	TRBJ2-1	CASTPSTAAGNEQFF
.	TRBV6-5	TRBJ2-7	CASSLILEGAYEQYF
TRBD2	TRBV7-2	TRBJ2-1	CASSLWEGEFF
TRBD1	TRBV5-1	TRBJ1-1	CASSPTGGEVNTEAFF
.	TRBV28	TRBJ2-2	CASSFRRGGPGELFF
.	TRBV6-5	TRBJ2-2	CASSPQGTGELFF
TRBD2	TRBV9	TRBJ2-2	CASSVVAGGPLNTGELFF
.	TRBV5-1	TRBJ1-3	CASSLVGTPSGNTIYF
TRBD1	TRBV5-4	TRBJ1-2	CASSLGDRVAYGYTF
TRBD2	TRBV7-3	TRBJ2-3	CASIHVSGLRLAGVGDTQYF
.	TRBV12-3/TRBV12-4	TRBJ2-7	CASSLGGSYEQYF
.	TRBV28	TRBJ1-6	CASRSPEGGSYNSPLHF
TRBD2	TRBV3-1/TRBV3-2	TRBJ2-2	CASSPGLAGVLSGELFF
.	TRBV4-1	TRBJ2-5	CASSHVRETQYF
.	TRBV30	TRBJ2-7	CACASGFYEQYF
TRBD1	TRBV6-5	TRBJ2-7	CASRRQGLDYEQYF
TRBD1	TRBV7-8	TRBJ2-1	CASSPKTGLNEQFF